Here is one T cell receptor (beta chain) with its context. Trimming pared 1 base from V and 1 base from J, leaving 11 bases between. CDR3 size: 16 residues. Germline-derived CDR1 and CDR2 are LGHNA and YNFKEQ. The source of the sample is a study of control samples from healthy donors and cancer patients. Only in-frame clones appear in the TCRdb table, and some are missing; sequencing was by immunoSEQ multiplex PCR. The profile shows fewer than 60,000 clones, 80% to 90% of them singletons. Sequencing was done on a sample of PBMCs. This TCR was recovered from a woman aged 60 to 75 with lung cancer. The chain links TRBV4-2 to TRBJ2-1; D possibly corresponds to TRBD1 (5 bases). As DNA, the CDR3 is TGTGCCAGCAGCCAAGGGTTCAGGGAATCCTACAATGAGCAGTTCTTC. Translation: CASSQGFRESYNEQFF.